This T cell receptor (beta chain) was captured by sequencing in a study of T cells in Graves' hyperthyroidism and ophthalmopathy. Out of 8.5 to 10 ml of fresh peripheral blood came the PBMCs. Researchers amplified the TCR beta CDR3 regions from RNA transcripts. Researchers ran a first-round RT-PCR on the TCR CDR3 using the HTBI primer set. MiXCR, run by TCRdb on the multiplex PCR reads, gives a single entry per CDR3 protein. The profile shows roughly 240,000 distinct CDR3 sequences, approximately 16% of them singletons. Note on this clonotype: As yet, its antigen is unknown.

Study-wide findings and caveats: Most clonotypes expanded in the thyroid (above 0.001) were also present in blood.

This CDR3 region has 15 residues. V lost 2 bases, J lost 6 bases, and 15 bases lay in between. Germline-derived CDR1 and CDR2 are MNHEY and SVGEGT. Source material: blood. The V gene is TRBV6-2 or TRBV6-3, the J gene TRBJ2-3; TRBD1 or TRBD2 may be the D gene (5 bases each). This TCR derives from a woman under 30 with Graves' ophthalmopathy. CDR3 sequence (DNA): TGTGCCAGCAGTTACGAGTTGGGGGTGTTTGATACGCAGTATTTT. This sequence encodes CASSYELGVFDTQYF.